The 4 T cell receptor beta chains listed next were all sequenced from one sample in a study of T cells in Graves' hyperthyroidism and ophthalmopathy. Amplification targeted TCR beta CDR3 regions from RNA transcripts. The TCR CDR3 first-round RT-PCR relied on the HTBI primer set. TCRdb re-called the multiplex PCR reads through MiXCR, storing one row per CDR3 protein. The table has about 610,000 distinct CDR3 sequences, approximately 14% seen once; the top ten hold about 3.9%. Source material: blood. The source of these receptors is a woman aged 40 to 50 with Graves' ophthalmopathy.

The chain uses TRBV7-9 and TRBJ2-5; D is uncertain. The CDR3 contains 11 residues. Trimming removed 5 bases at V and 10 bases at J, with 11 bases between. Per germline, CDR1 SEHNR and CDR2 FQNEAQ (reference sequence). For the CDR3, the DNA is TGTGCCAGCAGCCCCGTGGTTGGCCAGTACTTC. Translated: CASSPVVGQYF.

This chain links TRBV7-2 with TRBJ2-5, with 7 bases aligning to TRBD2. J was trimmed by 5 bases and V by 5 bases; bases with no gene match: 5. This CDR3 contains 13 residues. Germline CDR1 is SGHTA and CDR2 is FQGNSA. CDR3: CASSLTSRETQYF. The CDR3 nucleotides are TGTGCCAGCAGCCTGACTAGCCGGGAGACCCAGTACTTC.

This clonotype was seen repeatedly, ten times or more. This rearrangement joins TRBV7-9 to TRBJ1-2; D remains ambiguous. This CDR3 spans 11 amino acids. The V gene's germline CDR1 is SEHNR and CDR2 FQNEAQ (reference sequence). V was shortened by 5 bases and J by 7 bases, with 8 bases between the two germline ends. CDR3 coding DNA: TGTGCCAGCAGCCTCGACGTTGGCTACACCTTC. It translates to CASSLDVGYTF.

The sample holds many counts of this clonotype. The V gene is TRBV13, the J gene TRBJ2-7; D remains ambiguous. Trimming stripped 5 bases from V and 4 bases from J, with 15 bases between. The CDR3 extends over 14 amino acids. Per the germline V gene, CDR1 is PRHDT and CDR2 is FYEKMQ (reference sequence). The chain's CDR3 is CASSPDLSGYEQYF. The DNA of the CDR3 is TGTGCCAGCAGCCCCGACTTAAGTGGTTACGAGCAGTACTTC.